This TCR beta chain was identified in a study of T cell changes during pregnancy in multiple sclerosis. CDR1 SQVTM and CDR2 ANQGSEA come from the germline V gene. Between the trimmed V and J ends, which lost 1 base and 3 bases, there was a span of 16 bases. The CDR3 runs 16 residues. The sample holds one count of this clone. The table came from immunoSEQ multiplex PCR; TCRdb's copy has only in-frame clones and leaves some out. This table holds around 70,000 clones, approximately 92% found once. The starting material was peripheral blood, obtained before pregnancy. The V call is TRBV29-1, the J call TRBJ2-1, with D unresolved. The receptor was derived from a female donor with multiple sclerosis, enrolled in a pregnancy study. The CDR3 coding sequence is TGCAGCGTTGAAGGAGGCTCCGAAAGACTCTACAATGAGCAGTTCTTC. Amino acids: CSVEGGSERLYNEQFF.